This T cell receptor beta chain emerged from a study of blood T cell repertoires in COVID-19 (dated by TCRdb to the early 2020s). As for the study more broadly: The collaborator samples originated in the United States, Italy and Spain and spanned the acute and convalescent phases of COVID-19. The prospective study material was composed of cDNA or gDNA derived from T cells, B-cell-depleted T cells, or PBMCs. Subjects who had been exposed to COVID-19, were actively infected with it, or had recovered from it provided the deeply sampled blood TCRbeta repertoires that made up the dataset. A freely available public database, intended as a resource for researchers studying the immune response to SARS-CoV-2, is where the repertoires were released. The samples were drawn from the first 160 participants of the ongoing ImmuneRACE study and from 1,254 subjects provided by 6 global collaborators. A de-identified subject ID, COVID-19 status, age in years and sex were almost always included in the sample metadata. Where HLA class I and class II types were available, the types were taken from metadata supplied by the sample provider, not from assay-based typing. Broad study findings and their caveats: The amount of clinical and demographic metadata varied by source and participant and was provided uncurated.

Taken from the germline V gene (reference sequence), the CDR1 and CDR2 loops are SEHNR and FQNEAQ. V gives up 3 bases and J gives up 7 bases, and the segment between their germline ends measures 10 bases. The CDR3, cysteine through phenylalanine, is 14 amino acids long. The only DNA kept is the CDR3, 42 bases in frame from the first base. Note on this clone: Its antigen is unknown. The record has no base qualities; no much larger clone is one base away.

One collaborating source in Seattle enrolled patients during active infection and followed them longitudinally through the course of disease. Collaborating institutions collected whole blood in K2EDTA tubes following their own protocols. For TCRbeta analysis, collaborator samples were shipped as frozen whole blood, as isolated PBMCs, or as DNA extracted from either sample type. TCRbeta CDR3 regions were amplified from genomic DNA by means of the immunoSEQ Assay, a bias-controlled multiplex PCR. The original pipeline was this. The number of nucleated cells in each sample was estimated from the amplification of reference gene primers within the assay. To quantify the absolute abundance of each unique TCRbeta CDR3 rearrangement, sequence reads were collapsed and filtered. Productive Simpson clonality was computed per sample as the square root of Simpson's diversity index over productive rearrangements. TCRdb re-hosts the immuneACCESS table, in-frame sequences only. Its copies lack some clones; in the studies checked, an unresolved V gene accounts for under half of them, and the cause for the rest is not known. Clone size and the V and J calls come from that table; the DNA yielded D and trimming. The sample has 170,000 or so clones on record, around 84% of them singletons. The leading ten clones occupy around 0.5% of the sample.

Material: peripheral blood. The rearranged chain carries TRBV7-9 and TRBJ1-6; D gene: possibly TRBD1, on 5 matching bases. The TCR sequence derives from a man aged 55 to 70 with COVID-19, enrolled during active disease. The nucleotide sequence reads as follows: TGTGCCAGCAGCTTTGGGGCAGGGAATTCACCCCTCCACTTT. It translates to CASSFGAGNSPLHF. Extended through the reference TRBV7-9 and TRBJ1-6 proteins, this CDR3 yields the full variable domain: DTGVSQNPRHKITKRGQNVTFRCDPISEHNRLYWYRQTLGQGPEFLTYFQNEAQLEKSRLLSDRFSAERPKGSFSTLEIQRTEQGDSAMYLCASSFGAGNSPLHFGNGTRLTVT.